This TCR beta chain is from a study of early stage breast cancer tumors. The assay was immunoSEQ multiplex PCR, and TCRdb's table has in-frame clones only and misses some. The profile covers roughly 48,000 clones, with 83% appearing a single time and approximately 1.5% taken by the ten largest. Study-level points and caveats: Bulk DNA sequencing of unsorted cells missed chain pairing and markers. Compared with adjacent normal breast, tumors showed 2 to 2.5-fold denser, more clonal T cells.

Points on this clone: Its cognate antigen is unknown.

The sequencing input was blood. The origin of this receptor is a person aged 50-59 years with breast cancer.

CDR3 nucleotides: TGTGCCAGCAAACTCCCGGGCCCAGAGATTTACGAGCAGTACTTC. Its protein is CASKLPGPEIYEQYF. The gene calls are TRBV11-2 and TRBJ2-7; no clear D gene. The CDR3 runs 15 residues. Germline CDR1 is SGHAT and CDR2 is FQNNGV. V dropped 7 bases and J dropped 4 bases, with 20 bases sitting between them.